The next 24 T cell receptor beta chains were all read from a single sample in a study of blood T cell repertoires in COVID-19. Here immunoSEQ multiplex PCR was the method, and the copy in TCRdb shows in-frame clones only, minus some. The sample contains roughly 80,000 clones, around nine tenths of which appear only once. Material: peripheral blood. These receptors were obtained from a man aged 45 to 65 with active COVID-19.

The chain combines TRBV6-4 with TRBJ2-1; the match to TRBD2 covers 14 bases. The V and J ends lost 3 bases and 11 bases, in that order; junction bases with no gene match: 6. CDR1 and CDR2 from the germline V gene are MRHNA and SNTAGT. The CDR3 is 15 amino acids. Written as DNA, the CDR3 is TGTGCCAGCAGTGAGACCGGGACTAGCGGGAGTAAGCAGTTCTTC. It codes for CASSETGTSGSKQFF.

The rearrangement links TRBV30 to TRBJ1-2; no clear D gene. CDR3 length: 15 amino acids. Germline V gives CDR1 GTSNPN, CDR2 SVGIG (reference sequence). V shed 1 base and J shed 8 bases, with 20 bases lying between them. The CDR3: CAWSERGLPTKGYTF. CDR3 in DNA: TGTGCCTGGAGTGAAAGAGGACTCCCGACGAAGGGCTACACCTTC.

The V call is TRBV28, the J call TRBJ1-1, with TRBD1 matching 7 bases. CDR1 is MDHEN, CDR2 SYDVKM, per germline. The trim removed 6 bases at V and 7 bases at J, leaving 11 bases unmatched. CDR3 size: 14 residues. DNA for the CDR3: TGTGCCAGCAGCCAGACAGGGTACGGGGGTGAAGCTTTCTTT. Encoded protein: CASSQTGYGGEAFF.

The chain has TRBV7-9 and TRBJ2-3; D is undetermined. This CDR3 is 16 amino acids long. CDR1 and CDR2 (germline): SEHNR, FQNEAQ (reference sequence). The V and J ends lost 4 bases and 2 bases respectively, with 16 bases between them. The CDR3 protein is CASSSLLEYFTDTQYF. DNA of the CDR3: TGTGCCAGCAGCTCCCTACTCGAATACTTCACAGATACGCAGTATTTT. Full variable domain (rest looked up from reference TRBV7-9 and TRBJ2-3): DTGVSQNPRHKITKRGQNVTFRCDPISEHNRLYWYRQTLGQGPEFLTYFQNEAQLEKSRLLSDRFSAERPKGSFSTLEIQRTEQGDSAMYLCASSSLLEYFTDTQYFGPGTRLTVL.

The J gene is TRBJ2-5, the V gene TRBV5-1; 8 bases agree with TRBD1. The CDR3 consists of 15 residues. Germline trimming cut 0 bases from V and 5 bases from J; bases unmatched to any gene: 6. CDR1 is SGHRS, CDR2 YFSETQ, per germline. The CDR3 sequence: CASSLGTGNMETQYF. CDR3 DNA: TGCGCCAGCAGCTTGGGGACAGGGAACATGGAGACCCAGTACTTC. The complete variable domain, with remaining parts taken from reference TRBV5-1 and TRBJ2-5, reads KAGVTQTPRYLIKTRGQQVTLSCSPISGHRSVSWYQQTPGQGLQFLFEYFSETQRNKGNFPGRFSGRQFSNSRSEMNVSTLELGDSALYLCASSLGTGNMETQYFGPGTRLLVL.

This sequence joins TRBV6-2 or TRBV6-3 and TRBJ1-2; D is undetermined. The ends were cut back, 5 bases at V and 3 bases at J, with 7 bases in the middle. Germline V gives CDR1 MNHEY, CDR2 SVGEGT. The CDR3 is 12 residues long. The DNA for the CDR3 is TGTGCCAGCAGTACGGGTGACTATGGCTACACCTTC. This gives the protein CASSTGDYGYTF.

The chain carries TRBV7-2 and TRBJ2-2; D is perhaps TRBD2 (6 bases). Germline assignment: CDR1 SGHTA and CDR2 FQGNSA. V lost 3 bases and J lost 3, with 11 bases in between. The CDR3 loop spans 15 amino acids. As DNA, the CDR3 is TGTGCCAGCAGCTTCGGGGGTAGTGACACCGGGGAGCTGTTTTTT. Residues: CASSFGGSDTGELFF.

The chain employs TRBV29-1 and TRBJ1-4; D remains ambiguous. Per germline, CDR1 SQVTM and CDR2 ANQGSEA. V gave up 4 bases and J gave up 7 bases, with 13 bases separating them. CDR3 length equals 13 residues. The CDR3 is CSVGQIPAEKLFF. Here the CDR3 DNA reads TGCAGCGTTGGGCAGATCCCTGCTGAAAAACTGTTTTTT. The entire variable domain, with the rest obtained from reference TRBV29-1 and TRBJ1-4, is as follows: SAVISQKPSRDICQRGTSLTIQCQVDSQVTMMFWYRQQPGQSLTLIATANQGSEATYESGFVIDKFPISRPNLTFSTLTVSNMSPEDSSIYLCSVGQIPAEKLFFGSGTQLSVL.

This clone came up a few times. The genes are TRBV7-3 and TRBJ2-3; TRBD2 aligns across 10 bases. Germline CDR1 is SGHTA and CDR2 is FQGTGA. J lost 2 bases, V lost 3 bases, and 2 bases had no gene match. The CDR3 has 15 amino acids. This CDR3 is CASSLGLAFTDTQYF. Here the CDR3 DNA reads TGTGCCAGCAGCTTGGGACTAGCGTTCACAGATACGCAGTATTTT.

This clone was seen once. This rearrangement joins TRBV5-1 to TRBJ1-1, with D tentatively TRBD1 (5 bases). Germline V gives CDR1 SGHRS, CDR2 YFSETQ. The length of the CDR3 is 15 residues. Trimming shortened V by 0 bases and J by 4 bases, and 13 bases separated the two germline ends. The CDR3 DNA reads TGCGCCAGCAGCTTGGAGGCTCTAGGGGCCACTGAAGCTTTCTTT. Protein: CASSLEALGATEAFF.

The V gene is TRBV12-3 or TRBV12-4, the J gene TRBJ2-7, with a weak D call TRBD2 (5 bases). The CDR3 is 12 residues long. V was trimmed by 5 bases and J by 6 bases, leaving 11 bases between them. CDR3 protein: CASSLRDFEQYF. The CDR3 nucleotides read TGTGCCAGCAGTCTCCGGGATTTCGAGCAGTACTTC.

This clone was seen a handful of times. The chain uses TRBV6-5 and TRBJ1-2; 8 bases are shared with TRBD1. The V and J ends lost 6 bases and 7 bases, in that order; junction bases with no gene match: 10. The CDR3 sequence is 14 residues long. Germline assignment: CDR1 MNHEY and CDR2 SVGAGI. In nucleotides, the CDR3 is TGTGCCAGCAGCAACCAGAACGACAGGGGTGGCTACACCTTC. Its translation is CASSNQNDRGGYTF.

CDR3 coding DNA: TGCGCCAGCAGCTTTACCCCGGGACAGGGGGCTGGGGAGCAGTACTTC. Protein: CASSFTPGQGAGEQYF. The gene calls are TRBV5-1 and TRBJ2-7; 12 bases are shared with TRBD1. Trimming cost V 2 bases and J 7 bases; bases outside gene matches: 10. Germline V gene lookup returns CDR1 SGHRS and CDR2 YFSETQ. This CDR3 region has 16 residues.

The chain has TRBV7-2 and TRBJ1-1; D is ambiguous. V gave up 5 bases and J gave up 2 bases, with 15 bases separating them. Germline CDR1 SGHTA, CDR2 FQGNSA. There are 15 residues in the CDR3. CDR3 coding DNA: TGTGCCAGCAGCCCAGCGGGAGCTTTAAACACTGAAGCTTTCTTT. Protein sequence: CASSPAGALNTEAFF.

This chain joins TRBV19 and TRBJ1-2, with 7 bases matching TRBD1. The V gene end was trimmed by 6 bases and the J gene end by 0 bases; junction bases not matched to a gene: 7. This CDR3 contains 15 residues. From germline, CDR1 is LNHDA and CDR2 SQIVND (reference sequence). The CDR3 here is CASRPTGTANYGYTF. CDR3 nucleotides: TGTGCCAGTAGGCCCACCGGGACAGCTAACTATGGCTACACCTTC.

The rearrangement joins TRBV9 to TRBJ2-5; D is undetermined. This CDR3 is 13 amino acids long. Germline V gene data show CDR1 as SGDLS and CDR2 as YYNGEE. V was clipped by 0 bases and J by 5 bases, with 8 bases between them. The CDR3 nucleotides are TGTGCCAGCAGCGTAGAAGTCGAGGAGACCCAGTACTTC. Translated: CASSVEVEETQYF.

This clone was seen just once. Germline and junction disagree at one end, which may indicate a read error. In DNA, the CDR3 is TGTGCTAGCAGCTTCGTCAGGGGGCAGGACGACTATGGCTACACCTTC. Its translation is CASSFVRGQDDYGYTF. This sequence joins TRBV7-7 and TRBJ1-2; 8 nucleotides match TRBD1. CDR3 length: 16 residues. Germline CDR1 reads SSHAT; CDR2 reads FNYEAQ (reference sequence).

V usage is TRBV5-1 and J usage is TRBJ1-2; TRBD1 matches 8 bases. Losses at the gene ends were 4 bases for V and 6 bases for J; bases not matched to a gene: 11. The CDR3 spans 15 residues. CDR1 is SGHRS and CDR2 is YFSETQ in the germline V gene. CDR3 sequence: CASSELPGQENGYTF. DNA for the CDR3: TGCGCCAGCAGCGAGTTACCGGGACAGGAGAATGGCTACACCTTC.

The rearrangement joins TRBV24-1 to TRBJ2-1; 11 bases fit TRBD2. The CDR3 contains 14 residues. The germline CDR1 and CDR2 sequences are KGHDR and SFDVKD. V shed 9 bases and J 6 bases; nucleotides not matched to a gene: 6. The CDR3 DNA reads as TGTGCCACCCAGACTAGCGGGGCTTTCAATGAGCAGTTCTTC. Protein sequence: CATQTSGAFNEQFF.

The CDR3 loop reads CASSWASGGQNEQFF. In DNA, the CDR3 is TGCGCCAGCAGCTGGGCTAGCGGGGGCCAGAATGAGCAGTTCTTC. This chain links TRBV5-1 with TRBJ2-1, with 10 nucleotides matching TRBD2. Germline CDR1 reads SGHRS; CDR2 reads YFSETQ. This CDR3 region has 15 residues. The ends lost 3 bases at V and 7 bases at J; junction bases unmatched: 7. The complete variable domain, with remaining parts taken from reference TRBV5-1 and TRBJ2-1, reads KAGVTQTPRYLIKTRGQQVTLSCSPISGHRSVSWYQQTPGQGLQFLFEYFSETQRNKGNFPGRFSGRQFSNSRSEMNVSTLELGDSALYLCASSWASGGQNEQFFGPGTRLTVL.

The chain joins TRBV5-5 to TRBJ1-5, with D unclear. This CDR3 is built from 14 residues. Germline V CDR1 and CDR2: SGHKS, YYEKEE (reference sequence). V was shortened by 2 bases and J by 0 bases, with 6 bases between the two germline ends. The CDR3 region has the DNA TGTGCCAGCAGCTTAGACTATAGCAATCAGCCCCAGCATTTT. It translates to CASSLDYSNQPQHF. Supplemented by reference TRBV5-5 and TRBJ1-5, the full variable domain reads DAGVTQSPTHLIKTRGQQVTLRCSPISGHKSVSWYQQVLGQGPQFIFQYYEKEERGRGNFPDRFSARQFPNYSSELNVNALLLGDSALYLCASSLDYSNQPQHFGDGTRLSIL.

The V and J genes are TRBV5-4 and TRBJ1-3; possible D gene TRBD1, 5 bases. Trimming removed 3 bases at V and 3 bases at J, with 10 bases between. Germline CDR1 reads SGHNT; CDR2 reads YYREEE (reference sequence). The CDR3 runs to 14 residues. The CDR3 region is CASSSVQDGNTIYF. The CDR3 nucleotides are TGTGCCAGCAGCTCGGTACAGGATGGAAACACCATATATTTT. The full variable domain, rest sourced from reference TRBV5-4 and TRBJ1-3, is ETGVTQSPTHLIKTRGQQVTLRCSSQSGHNTVSWYQQALGQGPQFIFQYYREEENGRGNFPPRFSGLQFPNYSSELNVNALELDDSALYLCASSSVQDGNTIYFGEGSWLTVV.

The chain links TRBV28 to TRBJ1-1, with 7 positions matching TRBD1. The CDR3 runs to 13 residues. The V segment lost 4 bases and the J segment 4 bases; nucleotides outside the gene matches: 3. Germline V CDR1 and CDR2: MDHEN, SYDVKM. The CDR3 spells CASSSQGGTEAFF. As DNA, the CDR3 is TGTGCCAGCAGTTCCCAGGGGGGCACTGAAGCTTTCTTT.

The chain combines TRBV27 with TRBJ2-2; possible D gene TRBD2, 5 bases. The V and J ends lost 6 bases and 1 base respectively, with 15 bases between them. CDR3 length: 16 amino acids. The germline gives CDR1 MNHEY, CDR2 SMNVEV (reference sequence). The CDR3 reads CASRPIGRGNTGELFF. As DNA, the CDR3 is TGTGCCAGCAGGCCAATAGGGAGAGGGAACACCGGGGAGCTGTTTTTT.